One and the same sample provided the 15 T cell receptor beta chains below, sequenced in a study of blood T cell repertoires in COVID-19. Measured with immunoSEQ multiplex PCR; TCRdb has only the in-frame clones, and not every one. The data contain about 270,000 clones, around 89% of them singletons. The sequencing input was PBMCs or T cells enriched from blood (not recorded which). All receptors derive from a woman aged 25 to 45 with acute COVID-19.

The gene calls are TRBV7-8 and TRBJ2-7; 11 positions agree with TRBD2. The CDR3 covers 17 residues. V was clipped by 1 base and J by 5 bases; unmatched bases: 10. Germline loops: CDR1 SGHVS, CDR2 FQNEAQ. CDR3 sequence (DNA): TGTGCCAGCAGCTTAGAGGGTTTAGCGGGAGGGTACAACGAGCAGTACTTC. Encoded protein: CASSLEGLAGGYNEQYF.

The chain joins TRBV28 to TRBJ1-2; 10 positions match TRBD1. This CDR3 is built from 15 residues. Germline values: CDR1 MDHEN, CDR2 SYDVKM. V trimming: 5 bases; J trimming: 8 bases; junction bases outside the gene matches: 11. CDR3 in amino acids: CASSGTGTGDGGYTF. For the CDR3, the DNA is TGTGCCAGCAGTGGGACCGGGACAGGGGACGGGGGCTACACCTTC.

In this sample, this clone turned up once. V and J are TRBV27 and TRBJ1-4; possibly TRBD1 for D (6 bases). Germline CDR1 MNHEY, CDR2 SMNVEV (reference sequence). There are 15 residues in the CDR3. V dropped 5 bases and J dropped 2 bases, with 12 bases sitting between them. The CDR3 coding sequence is TGTGCCAGCAGTACAGGGTTTTCGACTAATGAAAAACTGTTTTTT. It encodes CASSTGFSTNEKLFF.

The chain combines TRBV27 with TRBJ2-7; TRBD2 matches at 9 bases. Germline CDR1 reads MNHEY; CDR2 reads SMNVEV (reference sequence). V lost 7 bases and J lost 4; bases outside the gene matches: 8. CDR3 size: 14 residues. In nucleotides, the CDR3 is TGTGCCAGCAAACTTAGCGGGAGTTCTTACGAGCAGTACTTC. This gives the protein CASKLSGSSYEQYF.

The chain carries TRBV7-9 and TRBJ1-2, with a weak D call TRBD1 (6 bases). The germline gives CDR1 SEHNR, CDR2 FQNEAQ (reference sequence). V was trimmed by 1 base and J by 3 bases, leaving 12 bases between them. The CDR3 is 15 amino acids. The CDR3 loop reads CASSLVDRMDYGYTF. CDR3 nucleotides: TGTGCCAGCAGCTTAGTTGACAGGATGGACTATGGCTACACCTTC.

The chain couples TRBV28 to TRBJ1-2; weak D call: TRBD1 (5 bases). Germline CDR1 MDHEN, CDR2 SYDVKM. The CDR3 has 11 amino acids. The CDR3, as DNA: TGTGCTGCGGGGCTAAACTATGGCTACACCTTC. Translation: CAAGLNYGYTF.

The chain uses TRBV7-2 and TRBJ2-3; D is possibly TRBD2 (5 bases). V lost 2 bases to trimming and J lost 5 bases, with 8 bases between them. CDR3 length: 13 residues. CDR1 SGHTA and CDR2 FQGNSA come from the germline V gene. CDR3 region: CASSLNGGDTQYF. The CDR3, as DNA: TGTGCCAGCAGCTTAAACGGAGGAGATACGCAGTATTTT.

The chain links TRBV11-2 to TRBJ2-1; 8 bases are a match to TRBD2. The CDR3 contains 14 residues. Germline loops: CDR1 SGHAT, CDR2 FQNNGV. With V trimmed by 8 bases and J by 1 base, 4 bases remained unmatched. The CDR3 loop is CASATSGSYNEQFF. CDR3 DNA: TGTGCCAGCGCAACTAGCGGATCCTACAATGAGCAGTTCTTC.

This chain connects TRBV19 to TRBJ2-1, with 7 bases fitting TRBD1. Germline V lookup: CDR1 LNHDA, CDR2 SQIVND (reference sequence). The junction had 10 bases not matched to a gene; V was cut back by 5 bases and J by 9 bases. CDR3 length: 14 amino acids. The CDR3 DNA follows: TGTGCCAGTAGTGCGGGTCTCAGGGGGAGTGAGCAGTTCTTC. Amino acids: CASSAGLRGSEQFF. The full variable domain, with the rest looked up from reference TRBV19 and TRBJ2-1, is DGGITQSPKYLFRKEGQNVTLSCEQNLNHDAMYWYRQDPGQGLRLIYYSQIVNDFQKGDIAEGYSVSREKKESFPLTVTSAQKNPTAFYLCASSAGLRGSEQFFGPGTRLTVL.

The rearrangement uses TRBV28 and TRBJ1-5; D gene unclear. Germline V lookup: CDR1 MDHEN, CDR2 SYDVKM. The CDR3 is 12 amino acids. The V end was cut by 9 bases, the J end by 5 bases, with 11 bases between. The CDR3 spells CASKDNDQPQHF. The DNA for the CDR3 is TGTGCCAGTAAAGACAACGATCAGCCCCAGCATTTT.

The chain joins TRBV30 to TRBJ2-1; TRBD2 might be the D (5 bases). This CDR3 contains 15 residues. Germline V gives CDR1 GTSNPN, CDR2 SVGIG (reference sequence). V lost 5 bases and J 0 bases, leaving 14 bases between the germline ends. The CDR3 bases are TGTGCCTGGGGCGTCCGGGGAAGCTCCTACAATGAGCAGTTCTTC. This translates into CAWGVRGSSYNEQFF. Drawing the rest from reference TRBV30 and TRBJ2-1, the complete variable domain is SQTIHQWPATLVQPVGSPLSLECTVEGTSNPNLYWYRQAAGRGLQLLFYSVGIGQISSEVPQNLSASRPQDRQFILSSKKLLLSDSGFYLCAWGVRGSSYNEQFFGPGTRLTVL.

This clone appeared once. The chain links TRBV7-2 to TRBJ2-3, with no clear D. The CDR3 contains 13 residues. Looked up from germline, CDR1 is SGHTA and CDR2 is FQGNSA. V was pared by 2 bases and J by 0 bases, with 3 bases between. The CDR3 loop is CASSLSSTDTQYF. CDR3 coding DNA: TGTGCCAGCAGCTTATCTAGCACAGATACGCAGTATTTT.

J is TRBJ2-3 and V is TRBV7-8; TRBD2 aligns across 9 bases. Germline V lookup: CDR1 SGHVS, CDR2 FQNEAQ. This CDR3 region has 17 residues. V lost 0 bases, J lost 2 bases, and 6 bases stayed unmatched. CDR3 coding DNA: TGTGCCAGCAGCTTAGCGTGGGCGGGAGGGCCCACAGATACGCAGTATTTT. Translated, it gives CASSLAWAGGPTDTQYF. The entire variable domain, with the rest obtained from reference TRBV7-8 and TRBJ2-3, is as follows: GAGVSQSPRYKVAKRGQDVALRCDPISGHVSLFWYQQALGQGPEFLTYFQNEAQLDKSGLPSDRFFAERPEGSVSTLKIQRTQQEDSAVYLCASSLAWAGGPTDTQYFGPGTRLTVL.

The chain uses TRBV10-3 and TRBJ2-1; D unresolved. V was clipped by 0 bases and J by 3 bases, with 6 bases between them. Germline assignment: CDR1 ENHRY and CDR2 SYGVKD. The CDR3 sequence is 14 residues long. The CDR3 reads CAISESADYNEQFF. DNA for the CDR3: TGTGCCATCAGTGAGTCGGCAGACTACAATGAGCAGTTCTTC.

This chain links TRBV4-1 with TRBJ1-3; weak D call: TRBD1 (6 bases). V was trimmed by 1 base and J by 1 base, leaving 11 bases between them. The CDR3 sequence is 16 residues long. Germline lookup yields CDR1 MGHRA and CDR2 YSYEKL. CDR3 in DNA: TGCGCCAGCAGCCAAGCAGGGGTCCCTTCTGGAAACACCATATATTTT. Its protein product is CASSQAGVPSGNTIYF.